A selection of T cell receptor beta chains follows, all from one sample in a study of blood T cell repertoires in COVID-19. The table came from immunoSEQ multiplex PCR; TCRdb's copy has only in-frame clones and leaves some out. The sample records 150,000 to 200,000 clones, approximately 83% being singletons. Input material: peripheral blood. The receptors here all came from a man aged 45-65 years with active or convalescent COVID-19. Each CDR3 is given without its conserved first and last residue.

cdr3_length: 14; v_call: TRBV12-2; j_call: TRBJ2-7; cdr3_aa: ASRSKPGQDYYEQY
cdr3_length: 15; v_call: TRBV14; j_call: TRBJ2-1; cdr3_aa: ASSHPARLAPRNEQF
cdr3_length: 17; v_call: TRBV10-3; j_call: TRBJ2-3; cdr3_aa: AIRGGTDDSGIRGVTQY
cdr3_length: 13; v_call: TRBV10-3; j_call: TRBJ2-7; cdr3_aa: AISDPSGLFYEQY
cdr3_length: 14; v_call: TRBV2; j_call: TRBJ2-3; cdr3_aa: ASSPGGRGSTDTQY
cdr3_length: 11; v_call: TRBV4-2; j_call: TRBJ2-2; cdr3_aa: ASSLLGGGELF
cdr3_length: 12; v_call: TRBV18; j_call: TRBJ2-1; cdr3_aa: ASSSQGAGNEQF
cdr3_length: 14; v_call: TRBV3-1/TRBV3-2; j_call: TRBJ2-7; cdr3_aa: ASSQDLAGDPYEQY
cdr3_length: 11; v_call: TRBV21-1; j_call: TRBJ2-1; cdr3_aa: ASSQSDSNEQF
cdr3_length: 15; v_call: TRBV6-1; j_call: TRBJ2-3; cdr3_aa: ASSEGAGRIGTDTQY
cdr3_length: 14; v_call: TRBV19; j_call: TRBJ1-5; cdr3_aa: ASSSGQGAIGQPQH
cdr3_length: 11; v_call: TRBV18; j_call: TRBJ2-7; cdr3_aa: ASSPGPSGGTD
cdr3_length: 12; v_call: TRBV2; j_call: TRBJ1-2; cdr3_aa: ASSENRGVNGYT
cdr3_length: 12; v_call: TRBV7-2; j_call: TRBJ2-3; cdr3_aa: ASSLDSSADTQY
cdr3_length: 11; v_call: TRBV30; j_call: TRBJ1-1; cdr3_aa: AWTGGVNTEAF
cdr3_length: 12; v_call: TRBV19; j_call: TRBJ1-2; cdr3_aa: ASSRPGANYGYT
cdr3_length: 12; v_call: TRBV19; j_call: TRBJ1-5; cdr3_aa: ASSTDSPNQPQH
cdr3_length: 11; v_call: TRBV7-2; j_call: TRBJ2-7; cdr3_aa: ASSQTVSYEQY
cdr3_length: 15; v_call: TRBV27; j_call: TRBJ1-4; cdr3_aa: ASSLKLQRGGNEKLF
cdr3_length: 11; v_call: TRBV28; j_call: TRBJ1-3; cdr3_aa: ASSSPTLNTIY
cdr3_length: 12; v_call: TRBV25-1; j_call: TRBJ1-1; cdr3_aa: ASSLEAGGSEAF
cdr3_length: 14; v_call: TRBV12-5; j_call: TRBJ2-7; cdr3_aa: ASGPDRLGTYYEQY
cdr3_length: 14; v_call: TRBV7-9; j_call: TRBJ1-6; cdr3_aa: ASSLGAERNNSPLH
cdr3_length: 14; v_call: TRBV7-3; j_call: TRBJ2-1; cdr3_aa: ASSGWDRAVNNEQF
cdr3_length: 14; v_call: TRBV27; j_call: TRBJ1-1; cdr3_aa: ASRTLLQANNTEAF
cdr3_length: 13; v_call: TRBV18; j_call: TRBJ2-3; cdr3_aa: ASSRRGLSTDTQY
cdr3_length: 13; v_call: TRBV18; j_call: TRBJ1-5; cdr3_aa: ASSLGTALNQPQH
cdr3_length: 14; v_call: TRBV3-1/TRBV3-2; j_call: TRBJ1-6; cdr3_aa: ASSPIGGQGGSPLH
cdr3_length: 14; v_call: TRBV9; j_call: TRBJ1-6; cdr3_aa: ASSASNGRTDSPLH
cdr3_length: 13; v_call: TRBV5-1; j_call: TRBJ2-5; cdr3_aa: ASSRVTGIQETQY
cdr3_length: 13; v_call: TRBV7-9; j_call: TRBJ2-3; cdr3_aa: ASSPQGQVTDTQY
cdr3_length: 13; v_call: TRBV15; j_call: TRBJ1-5; cdr3_aa: ATSRDETANQPQH
cdr3_length: 13; v_call: TRBV7-3; j_call: TRBJ2-5; cdr3_aa: ASSLDSGEGETQY